Below, 18 T cell receptor beta chains from the same sample are listed, as sequenced in a study of Ad26.COV2.S vaccination and SARS-CoV-2 variants. The treatment is: about 20 received Ad26.COV2.S at low or high dose, single or two shots; 5 received placebo; per-sample allocation not given. Material that was analyzed had been drawn on day 63 after the first vaccine or placebo injection. Measured with immunoSEQ multiplex PCR; TCRdb has only the in-frame clones, and not every one. The sample comprises just under 250,000 clones, around 87% of which are singletons, and over 8.5% rests with the top ten. Material: peripheral blood, obtained in a trial of Ad26.COV2.S vaccine versus placebo. The receptor source for this set is a person aged 18-60 years who received the Ad26.COV2.S COVID-19 vaccine or a placebo.

CDR3 residues: CASSLRRLDSSTDTQYF. The CDR3 DNA reads as TGTGCCAGCAGCCTCCGCCGCCTGGACAGTAGCACAGATACGCAGTATTTT. V is TRBV7-2 and J is TRBJ2-3, with D possibly being TRBD1 (6 bases). Looked up from germline, CDR1 is SGHTA and CDR2 is FQGNSA. Trimming shortened V by 5 bases and J by 0 bases, and 18 bases separated the two germline ends. The CDR3 sequence is 17 residues long. The full variable domain, its missing parts supplied by reference TRBV7-2 and TRBJ2-3, is GAGVSQSPSNKVTEKGKDVELRCDPISGHTALYWYRQSLGQGLEFLIYFQGNSAPDKSGLPSDRFSAERTGGSVSTLTIQRTQQEDSAVYLCASSLRRLDSSTDTQYFGPGTRLTVL.

CDR3 sequence reads: CASGDRARSPEQFF. As DNA, the CDR3 is TGTGCCAGCGGGGACAGGGCACGATCCCCTGAGCAGTTCTTC. The rearrangement links TRBV5-6 to TRBJ2-1, with 9 bases fitting TRBD1. The CDR3 has 14 residues. CDR1 is SGHDT and CDR2 is YYEEEE in the germline V gene. V gave up 7 bases and J gave up 9 bases; unmatched junction bases: 11.

This chain links TRBV19 with TRBJ2-1; 14 positions agree with TRBD2. V lost 6 bases to trimming and J lost 2 bases; unmatched junction nucleotides: 9. The CDR3 loop spans 18 amino acids. Germline loops: CDR1 LNHDA, CDR2 SQIVND (reference sequence). DNA of the CDR3: TGTGCCAGTAGACCCGGCAGACTAGCGGGAGGGACCTACAATGAGCAGTTCTTC. Amino acids: CASRPGRLAGGTYNEQFF.

The chain is built from TRBV6-2 or TRBV6-3 and TRBJ1-2; D is unclear. Germline CDR1 reads MNHEY; CDR2 reads SVGEGT. The ends were cut back, 0 bases at V and 8 bases at J, with 13 bases in the middle. The CDR3 covers 14 residues. CDR3 bases: TGTGCCAGCAGTTACTCGATTGCGCCCCAGGGCTACACCTTC. Translated: CASSYSIAPQGYTF.

There are a few counts of this clone. The rearrangement links TRBV10-2 to TRBJ1-6, with a possible D match to TRBD1 (5 bases). This CDR3 region has 14 residues. V was pared by 0 bases and J by 13 bases, with 13 bases between. The V gene's germline CDR1 is WSHSY and CDR2 SAAADI. CDR3 loop: CASSESSGGSPLHF. As DNA, the CDR3 is TGCGCCAGCAGTGAGTCGTCCGGGGGAAGTCCCCTCCACTTT.

This rearrangement joins TRBV5-5 to TRBJ2-7; 9 bases map to TRBD2. The CDR3 has 17 amino acids. In germline, CDR1 is SGHKS, CDR2 YYEKEE (reference sequence). J lost 4 bases, V lost 2 bases, and 13 bases had no gene match. CDR3: CASSFTALREGNYEQYF. The CDR3 bases are TGTGCCAGCAGCTTTACAGCTTTGCGGGAGGGCAATTACGAGCAGTACTTC.

CDR3 amino acids: CASSQEGTSGSWETQYF. DNA of the CDR3: TGCGCCAGCAGTCAGGAAGGGACTAGCGGGAGTTGGGAGACCCAGTACTTC. The rearrangement uses TRBV23-1 and TRBJ2-5, with 14 bases that match TRBD2. TRBV23-1 is noted as an ORF with a role that remains uncertain. The CDR3 is 17 amino acids. The V segment lost 3 bases and the J segment 5 bases; nucleotides outside the gene matches: 8.

This chain links TRBV30 with TRBJ1-1; a possible D gene is TRBD1 (5 bases). Deletions cut 4 bases from V and 1 base from J, with 13 bases between. The CDR3 consists of 14 residues. The germline V gene has CDR1 GTSNPN and CDR2 SVGIG (reference sequence). CDR3 nucleotide sequence: TGTGCCTGGACCTCGGGACTCAGGAACACTGAAGCTTTCTTT. Translating gives CAWTSGLRNTEAFF.

The gene calls are TRBV3-1 (or the pseudogene TRBV3-2) and TRBJ1-5; tentatively, D is TRBD1 (6 bases). CDR1 is LGHDT and CDR2 is YNNKEL in the germline V gene (reference sequence). The ends were cut back, 6 bases at V and 7 bases at J, with 19 bases in the middle. The CDR3 extends over 15 amino acids. This CDR3 is CASSLGGGREQPQHF. CDR3 bases: TGTGCCAGCAGTCTGGGCGGGGGGCGTGAACAGCCCCAGCATTTT.

This clone was observed a few times. For the CDR3, the DNA is TGTGCCAGCACCTTACTCCGGGGGCAGCCCCAGCATTTT. It yields the protein CASTLLRGQPQHF. J is TRBJ1-5 and V is TRBV28; D perhaps matches TRBD1 (5 bases). V lost 7 bases and J lost 7, with 14 bases in between. The germline V gene encodes CDR1 MDHEN and CDR2 SYDVKM. The CDR3 runs 13 residues.

In nucleotides, the CDR3 is TGTGCCAGCAGTTCTTGGACTAGCGGGATCTACGAGCAGTACTTC. It codes for CASSSWTSGIYEQYF. The chain combines TRBV6-2 or TRBV6-3 with TRBJ2-7, with TRBD2 matching over 12 bases. This CDR3 contains 15 residues. Trimming cost V 4 bases and J 3 bases; bases outside gene matches: 4. Germline V gene sequence: CDR1 MNHEY, CDR2 SVGEGT.

In its sample, this clone was seen once. The rearrangement links TRBV19 to TRBJ1-5, with TRBD1 matching over 12 bases. Germline V CDR1 and CDR2: LNHDA, SQIVND (reference sequence). There are 17 residues in the CDR3. The V gene end was trimmed by 4 bases and the J gene end by 7 bases; junction bases not matched to a gene: 11. This chain's CDR3 is CASSTTGTGGIGQPQHF. The CDR3 DNA reads as TGTGCCAGTAGTACCACCGGGACAGGGGGCATAGGCCAGCCCCAGCATTTT.

This chain joins TRBV7-9 and TRBJ1-2; D gene unclear. V was shortened by 0 bases and J by 0 bases, with 8 bases between the two germline ends. The germline V gene has CDR1 SEHNR and CDR2 FQNEAQ (reference sequence). The CDR3 totals 15 residues. The CDR3 bases are TGTGCCAGCAGCTTAGCGAGACCGACTAACTATGGCTACACCTTC. Encoded protein: CASSLARPTNYGYTF. Together with reference TRBV7-9 and TRBJ1-2, the CDR3 gives the full variable domain: DTGVSQNPRHKITKRGQNVTFRCDPISEHNRLYWYRQTLGQGPEFLTYFQNEAQLEKSRLLSDRFSAERPKGSFSTLEIQRTEQGDSAMYLCASSLARPTNYGYTFGSGTRLTVV.

V usage is TRBV5-6 and J usage is TRBJ1-3; weak D call: TRBD1 (5 bases). This CDR3 is 15 amino acids long. The V gene's germline CDR1 is SGHDT and CDR2 YYEEEE. The V end was cut by 3 bases, the J end by 0 bases, with 10 bases between. In nucleotides, the CDR3 is TGTGCCAGCAGCTGGGGACGAAACTCTGGAAACACCATATATTTT. Protein: CASSWGRNSGNTIYF.

J is TRBJ1-1 and V is TRBV7-2; 7 nucleotides line up with TRBD1. V shed 5 bases, J shed 5 bases, and the junction held 14 bases outside the gene matches. The germline gives CDR1 SGHTA, CDR2 FQGNSA. The CDR3 has 16 amino acids. For the CDR3, the DNA is TGTGCCAGCAGCAAGGAGGGGATCAGGGGGGGAACTGAAGCTTTCTTT. Translation gives CASSKEGIRGGTEAFF.

The chain carries TRBV3-1 (or the pseudogene TRBV3-2) and TRBJ1-1; D is ambiguous. The CDR3 has 14 amino acids. The ends were cut back, 0 bases at V and 4 bases at J, with 9 bases in the middle. Germline V gene lookup returns CDR1 LGHDT and CDR2 YNNKEL (reference sequence). The CDR3 sequence: CASSQDLGSTEAFF. The CDR3 region has the DNA TGTGCCAGCAGCCAAGATCTGGGGAGCACTGAAGCTTTCTTT.

This sequence joins TRBV28 and TRBJ2-3, with D possibly being TRBD1 (6 bases). The V end lost 5 bases, the J end lost 3 bases, and 15 bases lay between the germline ends. CDR3 size: 15 residues. CDR1 MDHEN and CDR2 SYDVKM come from the germline V gene. CDR3 region: CASSTPTGLTDTQYF. The CDR3 DNA reads TGTGCCAGCAGTACACCAACAGGGTTGACAGATACGCAGTATTTT.

On this clone itself: Other nucleotide sequences from this sample produce the same CDR3. The rearrangement uses TRBV19 and TRBJ1-2; no clear D gene. Germline V lookup: CDR1 LNHDA, CDR2 SQIVND (reference sequence). This CDR3 contains 11 residues. Trimming pared 6 bases from V and 4 bases from J, leaving 6 bases between. DNA for the CDR3: TGTGCCAGTAGGGTTGGCTATGGCTACACCTTC. This sequence encodes CASRVGYGYTF.